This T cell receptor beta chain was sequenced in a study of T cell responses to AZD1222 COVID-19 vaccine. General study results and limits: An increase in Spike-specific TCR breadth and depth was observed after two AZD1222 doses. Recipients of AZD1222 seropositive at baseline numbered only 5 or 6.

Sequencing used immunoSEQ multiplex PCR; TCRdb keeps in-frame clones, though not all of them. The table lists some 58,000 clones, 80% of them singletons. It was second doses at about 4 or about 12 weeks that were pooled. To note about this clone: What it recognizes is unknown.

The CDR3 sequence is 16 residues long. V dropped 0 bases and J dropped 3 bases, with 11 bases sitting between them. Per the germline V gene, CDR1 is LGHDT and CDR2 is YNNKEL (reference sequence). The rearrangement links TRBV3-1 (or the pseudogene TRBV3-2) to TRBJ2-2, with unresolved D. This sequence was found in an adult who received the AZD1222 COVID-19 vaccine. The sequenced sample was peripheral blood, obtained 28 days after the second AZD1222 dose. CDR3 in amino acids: CASSQELWSDTGELFF. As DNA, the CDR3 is TGTGCCAGCAGCCAAGAATTGTGGTCGGACACCGGGGAGCTGTTTTTT.